This T cell receptor (beta chain) is drawn from a study of persistence of HIV-infected CD4 T cells. Study-wide context: Anti-CD3/anti-CD28 stimulation activated a higher proportion of cells than antigen stimulation, with lower memory fraction.

This was the immunoSEQ version 4 assay in survey mode. Only in-frame clones appear in the TCRdb table, and some are missing; sequencing was by immunoSEQ multiplex PCR. The data show roughly 48,000 clones, around 90% seen once. CDR3 length: 13 residues. Germline V gene sequence: CDR1 KGHSH, CDR2 LQKENI. Between the trimmed V and J ends, which lost 2 bases and 3 bases, there was a span of 7 bases. There are a few counts of this clone. No antigen is known for it. Within the sample, other DNA sequences also encode this same CDR3. Nonspecific anti-CD3/anti-CD28 bead stimulation represents the broad CD4+ T cell repertoire. Responding CD4+ T cells were sorted by upregulation of both CD40 ligand and CD69.

Sequencing used CD4+ T cells sorted from PBMCs after roughly 18-hour stimulation, obtained from a patient who received antiretroviral therapy. The TCR originated in an adult woman with HIV who was CMV-seropositive. The chain joins TRBV18 to TRBJ1-2, with unresolved D. CDR3 DNA sequence: TGTGCCAGCTCACCAACCGGGGACTATGGCTACACCTTC. Translating gives CASSPTGDYGYTF.